The rows below give T cell receptor beta chains drawn from one sample of a study of blood T cell repertoires in COVID-19. The method was immunoSEQ multiplex PCR; TCRdb's version includes in-frame clones alone and lacks a portion of them. Of about 230,000 clones listed, 70% to 85% are singletons. Sequencing was performed on peripheral blood. All receptors derive from a middle-aged man who had recovered from COVID-19. Both conserved end residues are part of each CDR3.

v_call cdr3_aa
TRBV11-3 CASSSLSDRTQYF
TRBV7-2 CASSLGQGVGETQYF
TRBV27 CASSPKTGKLNYGYTF
TRBV7-9 CASSLAKAGGYGYTF
TRBV7-2 CASSLVFLSVAGKDEQFF
TRBV4-1 CASSQGRGLGYTIYF
TRBV25-1 CASRARDLDRETQYF
TRBV27 CASSLRRDLYEQYF
TRBV5-1 CASSGPSGTSVTLSYNGQFF
TRBV2 CASSDWASRSYEQYF
TRBV27 CASSTTPQGGRAFF
TRBV6-6 CASSFSSYEQYF
TRBV10-3 CAISDLAREQYF
TRBV2 CASINSGRGSYEQYF
TRBV3-1/TRBV3-2 CASSQDVGRQETQYF
TRBV10-3 CAISESIVGQSEAFF
TRBV7-9 CASSADLAGGPTDTQYF
TRBV15 CATSRGREGNTEAFF
TRBV10-3 CAISVRPTSGEETQYF
TRBV5-4 CASSGAWDRADGYTF
TRBV2 CASTTGEAYEQYF
TRBV18 CASSPVRGTGANVLTF
TRBV3-1/TRBV3-2 CASSQVLPSTYGYTF
TRBV18 CASSTDTTEAFF
TRBV28 CASTLQVGDQPQHF
TRBV19 CASSISNGNAYEQYF
TRBV5-4 CASSGRGWTYEQYF
TRBV2 CASSPLGTANQPQHF
TRBV30 CAWSLGGSTDTQYF
TRBV7-9 CASSSNSGLGEYEQYF
TRBV7-2 CASSLGRGNTEAFF
TRBV18 CASSLHSGWANTGELFF